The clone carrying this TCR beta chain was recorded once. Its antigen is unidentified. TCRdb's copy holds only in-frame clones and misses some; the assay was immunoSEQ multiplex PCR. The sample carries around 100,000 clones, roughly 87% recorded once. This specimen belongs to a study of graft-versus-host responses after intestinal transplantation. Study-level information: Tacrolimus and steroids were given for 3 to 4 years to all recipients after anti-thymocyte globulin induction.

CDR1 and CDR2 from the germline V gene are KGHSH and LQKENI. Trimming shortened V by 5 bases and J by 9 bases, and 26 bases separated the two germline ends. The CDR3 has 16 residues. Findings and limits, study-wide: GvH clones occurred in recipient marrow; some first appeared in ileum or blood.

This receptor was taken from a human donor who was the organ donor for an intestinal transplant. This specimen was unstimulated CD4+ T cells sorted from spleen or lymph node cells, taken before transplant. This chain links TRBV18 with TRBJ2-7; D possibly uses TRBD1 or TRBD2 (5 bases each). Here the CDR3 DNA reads TGTGCCAGCTCAACAGGTAAAACGGGGACCCTCCTATGGCAGTACTTC. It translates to CASSTGKTGTLLWQYF.